The source of this T cell receptor beta chain is a study of shared clonotypes between healthy human individuals. Broader study findings: For naive CD4 cells, roughly 5% of clonotypes were shared across a handful of donors.

CD45RO-negative CD8 cells positively selected for CCR7 made up the naive population, which excluded terminally differentiated effector memory CD45RA+ cells. The germline V gene has CDR1 SGDLS and CDR2 YYNGEE. After removal of 3 bases from V and 6 bases from J, the junction contained 11 bases not matched to a gene. The CDR3 extends over 17 amino acids. Sequencing was performed with immunoSEQ multiplex PCR; in TCRdb, only in-frame clones are kept and a portion is missing. In the table there are about 2.1 million clones, 85% to 95% of which are singletons. On this clone: The antigen is not known.

V and J are TRBV9 and TRBJ2-2; 10 bases are a match to TRBD2. The specimen sequenced was naive CD8+ T cells from PBMCs. The receptor was isolated from a man between 18 and 35 years old in good health. Some clones in this sample may be carry-over from other donors' samples. The CDR3 is CASSDDPSGRAAGELFF. The DNA of the CDR3 is TGTGCCAGCAGCGACGATCCCAGCGGGAGGGCCGCCGGGGAGCTGTTTTTT.